The clone carrying this T cell receptor beta chain appeared many times. The target antigen is unknown. Construction of the TCRbeta library involved unique molecular identifiers. From the PCR reads, TCRdb called clonotypes with MiXCR, one entry per CDR3 protein. The data show 220,000 or so distinct CDR3 sequences, with 6.5% to 10% seen just once and about 6.4% held by the top ten. The germline V and J ends were trimmed by 3 bases and 10 bases, with 16 bases remaining between them. CDR1 and CDR2 from the germline V gene are MNHEY and SVGEGT. The CDR3 runs 14 residues. This specimen belongs to a study of T-cell reconstitution after alpha-beta-depleted transplantation in children. Study-wide results and caveats: Where alpha-beta T cells came from about two months after transplant was reportedly several hundred expanded graft clones. Diversity and T-cell counts at one year after transplant derived mostly from new T cells. Recipient T cells and thymic progenitors that survived gave rise to the high TCRbeta diversity observed at day 60 in some patients.

The sequence was collected from a male patient between 10 and 17 years old who had a stem cell transplant for acute lymphoblastic leukemia, so the T cells may come from the graft donor. The rearrangement joins TRBV6-2 or TRBV6-3 to TRBJ2-1, with a tentative D call TRBD1 (5 bases). Sequencing was performed on PBMCs, mostly from graft donor cells, taken 180 days after TCRalphabeta/CD19-depleted stem cell transplant. CDR3 protein: CASSYVKGRKEQFF. Written as DNA, the CDR3 is TGTGCCAGCAGTTATGTAAAGGGGCGGAAGGAGCAGTTCTTC.